This T cell receptor (beta chain) derives from a study of control samples from healthy donors and cancer patients. Trimming at V came to 2 bases and at J to 2 bases, leaving 2 bases not matched to a gene. CDR3 length equals 14 residues. Per the germline V gene, CDR1 is SGHTA and CDR2 is FQGNSA. The repertoire was sequenced with immunoSEQ multiplex PCR; TCRdb's copy has only in-frame clones and lacks some. The sample holds roughly 170,000 clones, around 88% seen once. The chain has TRBV7-2 and TRBJ2-7, with 8 bases matching TRBD1. The sample comprised blood. The sequence derives from a woman under 40 in good health. DNA for the CDR3: TGTGCCAGCAGCTTACAGGGGGCGACCTACGAGCAGTACTTC. Encoded protein: CASSLQGATYEQYF.